The rows below give T cell receptor beta chains drawn from one sample of a study of OX40 agonist ivuxolimab in advanced cancers. Produced via immunoSEQ multiplex PCR; TCRdb's table is partial and in-frame only. The repertoire holds around 80,000 clones, with around 84% as singletons. This sample comprised CD4+ or CD8+ T cells sorted from blood, obtained in a trial of the OX40 agonist ivuxolimab. These receptors were taken from an adult with an advanced solid tumor such as melanoma, head and neck, liver or kidney cancer. The CDR3 runs from the conserved cysteine through the conserved F or W. A D gene is named only where the DNA matches it firmly. Some rows have no size entry. The others give once, few or many, or a class for an expanded clone.

j_call clone_size v_call d_call cdr3_nt cdr3_aa
TRBJ2-7 NA TRBV9 TRBD2 TGTGCCAGCAGCTTGGGACTAGCGGGTTCCTACGAGCAGTACTTC CASSLGLAGSYEQYF
TRBJ2-7 NA TRBV7-9 NA TGTGCCAGCAGCACACATCGCGAGCAGTACTTC CASSTHREQYF
TRBJ2-4 NA TRBV5-1 NA TGCGCCAGCAGCTTGGAAGGCCGAAAAAACATTCAGTACTTC CASSLEGRKNIQYF
TRBJ1-5 few TRBV2 NA TGTGCCAGCAGTTTGGGGCAGCCCCAGCATTTT CASSLGQPQHF
TRBJ1-5 NA TRBV4-1 NA TGCGCCAGCAGCCAGAGGGACGGGGGGTTCGGAAGCAATCAGCCCCAGCATTTT CASSQRDGGFGSNQPQHF
TRBJ2-2 NA TRBV4-1 TRBD1 TGCGCCAGCAAAATTGGTGGCAGGGGGACCGGGGAGCTGTTTTTT CASKIGGRGTGELFF
TRBJ2-7 NA TRBV6-5 NA TGTGCCAGCAGTTATCGGGAAACCTACGAGCAGTACTTC CASSYRETYEQYF
TRBJ2-3 NA TRBV28 NA TGTGCCAGCCGTCCGCCGACAGATACGCAGTATTTT CASRPPTDTQYF
TRBJ1-3 NA TRBV7-6 TRBD1 TGTGCCAGCAGCTTAGCAAGGGACAGGTATCTTTTCTCTGGAAACACCATATATTTT CASSLARDRYLFSGNTIYF
TRBJ2-1 NA TRBV7-6 NA TGTGCCAGCAGCCGAGACTACAATGAGCAGTTCTTC CASSRDYNEQFF
TRBJ1-1 NA TRBV6-5 NA TGTGCCAGCACGACAGGCCCGGGCACTGAAGCTTTCTTT CASTTGPGTEAFF
TRBJ2-5 NA TRBV30 NA TGTGCCTGGAGTAATAACCAAGAGACCCAGTACTTC CAWSNNQETQYF
TRBJ2-5 NA TRBV10-1 NA TGCGCCAGCAGTGAATGGGGGTCGGAGACCCAGTACTTC CASSEWGSETQYF
TRBJ2-1 NA TRBV4-2 NA TGTGCCAGCAGCCTCTGGGGGGAAGAGCAGTTCTTC CASSLWGEEQFF
TRBJ2-5 NA TRBV19 TRBD1 TGTGCCAGCAACCGGGACAGGGGACAAGAGACCCAGTACTTC CASNRDRGQETQYF
TRBJ2-2 NA TRBV7-2 TRBD2 TGTGCCAGCAGCCCGAGGAGCGGGAGGGCGGGCGGGGAGCTGTTTTTT CASSPRSGRAGGELFF
TRBJ1-2 NA TRBV28 NA TGTGCCAGCAGGCGATCGGACAGTCGGGGCTACACCTTC CASRRSDSRGYTF
TRBJ1-3 NA TRBV7-9 NA TGTGCCAGCAGCTTACCCAGGGACTCTGGAAACACCATATATTTT CASSLPRDSGNTIYF
TRBJ1-3 NA TRBV4-2 NA TGTGCCAGCAGCCAAGAAGGGGTTATCTCTGGAAACACCATATATTTT CASSQEGVISGNTIYF
TRBJ1-5 NA TRBV10-2 NA TGCGCCAGCAGTGTCCGTAACAATCAGCCCCAGCATTTT CASSVRNNQPQHF